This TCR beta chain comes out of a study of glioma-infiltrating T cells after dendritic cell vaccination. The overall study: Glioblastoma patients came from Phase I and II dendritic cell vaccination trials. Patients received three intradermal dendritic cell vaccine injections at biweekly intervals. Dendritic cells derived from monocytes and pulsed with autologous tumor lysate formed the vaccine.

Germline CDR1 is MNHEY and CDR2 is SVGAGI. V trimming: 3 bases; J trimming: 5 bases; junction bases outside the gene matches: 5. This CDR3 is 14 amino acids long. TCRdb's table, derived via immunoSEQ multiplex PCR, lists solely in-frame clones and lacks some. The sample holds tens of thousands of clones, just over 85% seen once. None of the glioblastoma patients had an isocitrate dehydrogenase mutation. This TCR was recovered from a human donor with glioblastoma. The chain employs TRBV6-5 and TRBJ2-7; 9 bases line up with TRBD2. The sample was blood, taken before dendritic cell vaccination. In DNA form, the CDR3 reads TGTGCCAGCAGTTATAGCGGGAGTACCCACGAGCAGTACTTC. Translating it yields CASSYSGSTHEQYF.